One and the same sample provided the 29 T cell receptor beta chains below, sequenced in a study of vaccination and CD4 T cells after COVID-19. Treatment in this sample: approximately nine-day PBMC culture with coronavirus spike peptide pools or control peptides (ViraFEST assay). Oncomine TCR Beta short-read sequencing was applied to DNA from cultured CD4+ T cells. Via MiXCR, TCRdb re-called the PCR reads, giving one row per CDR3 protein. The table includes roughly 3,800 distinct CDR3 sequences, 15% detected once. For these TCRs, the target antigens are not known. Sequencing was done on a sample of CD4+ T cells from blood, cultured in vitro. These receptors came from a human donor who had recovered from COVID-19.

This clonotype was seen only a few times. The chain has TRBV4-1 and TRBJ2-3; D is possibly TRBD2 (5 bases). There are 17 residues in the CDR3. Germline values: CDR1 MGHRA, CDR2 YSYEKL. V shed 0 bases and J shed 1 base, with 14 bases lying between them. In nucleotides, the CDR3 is TGCGCCAGCAGCCAAGATTACGGGGAGCACCGCACAGATACGCAGTATTTT. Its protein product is CASSQDYGEHRTDTQYF.

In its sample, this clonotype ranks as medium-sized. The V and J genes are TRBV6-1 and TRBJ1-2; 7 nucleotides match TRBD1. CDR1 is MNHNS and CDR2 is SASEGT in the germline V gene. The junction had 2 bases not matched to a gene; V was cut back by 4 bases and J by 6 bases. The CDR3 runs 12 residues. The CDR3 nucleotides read TGTGCCAGCAGTGTACAGGGGAATGGCTACACCTTC. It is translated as CASSVQGNGYTF.

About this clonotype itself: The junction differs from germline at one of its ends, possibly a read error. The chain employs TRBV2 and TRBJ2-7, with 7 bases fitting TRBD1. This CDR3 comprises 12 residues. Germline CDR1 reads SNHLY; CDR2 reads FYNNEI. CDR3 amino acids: CASGDSSYELYF. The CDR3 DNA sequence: TGTGCCAGCGGGGACAGTTCCTACGAGCTGTACTTC.

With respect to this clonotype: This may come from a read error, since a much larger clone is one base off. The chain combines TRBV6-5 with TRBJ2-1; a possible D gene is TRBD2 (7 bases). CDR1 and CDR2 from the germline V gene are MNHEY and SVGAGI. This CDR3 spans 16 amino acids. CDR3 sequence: CTSSYSGGGAYNEQFF. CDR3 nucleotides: TGTACCAGCAGTTACTCGGGTGGGGGGGCGTACAATGAGCAGTTCTTC.

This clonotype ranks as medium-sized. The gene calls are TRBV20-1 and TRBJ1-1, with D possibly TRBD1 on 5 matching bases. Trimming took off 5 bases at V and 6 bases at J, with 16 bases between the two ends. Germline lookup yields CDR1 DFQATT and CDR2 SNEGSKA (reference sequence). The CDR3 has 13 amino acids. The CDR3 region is CSAPASGRPEAFF. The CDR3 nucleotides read TGCAGTGCTCCTGCCTCAGGGAGACCTGAAGCTTTCTTT.

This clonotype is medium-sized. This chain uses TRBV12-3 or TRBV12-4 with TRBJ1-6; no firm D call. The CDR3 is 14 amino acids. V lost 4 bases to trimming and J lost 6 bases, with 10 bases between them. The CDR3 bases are TGTGCCAGCAGTTCATCGGGGTCTAATTCACCCCTCCACTTT. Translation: CASSSSGSNSPLHF.

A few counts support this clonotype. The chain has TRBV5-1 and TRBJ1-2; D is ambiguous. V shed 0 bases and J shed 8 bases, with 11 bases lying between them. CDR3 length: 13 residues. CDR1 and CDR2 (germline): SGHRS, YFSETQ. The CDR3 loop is CASSLGGLEGYTF. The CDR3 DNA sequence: TGCGCCAGCAGCTTGGGGGGTTTGGAAGGCTACACCTTC.

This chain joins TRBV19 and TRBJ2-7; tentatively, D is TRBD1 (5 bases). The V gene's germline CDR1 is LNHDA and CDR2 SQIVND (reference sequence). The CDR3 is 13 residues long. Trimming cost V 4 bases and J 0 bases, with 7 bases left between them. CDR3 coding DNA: TGTGCCAGTAGTAAACAGGACTCCTACGAGCAGTACTTC. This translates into CASSKQDSYEQYF.

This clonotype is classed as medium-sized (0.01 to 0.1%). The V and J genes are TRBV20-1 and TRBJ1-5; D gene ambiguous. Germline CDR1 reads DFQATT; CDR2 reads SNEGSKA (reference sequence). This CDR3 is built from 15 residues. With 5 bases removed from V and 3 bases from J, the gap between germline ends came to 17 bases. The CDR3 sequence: CSAGPRAGFNQPQHF. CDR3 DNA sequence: TGCAGTGCTGGCCCGCGGGCCGGTTTCAATCAGCCCCAGCATTTT.

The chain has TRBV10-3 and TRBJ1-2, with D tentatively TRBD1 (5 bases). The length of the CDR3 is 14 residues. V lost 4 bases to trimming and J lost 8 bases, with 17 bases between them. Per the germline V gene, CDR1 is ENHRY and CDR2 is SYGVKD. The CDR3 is CAISGAVGAEGYTF. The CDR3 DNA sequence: TGTGCCATCAGTGGCGCAGTTGGGGCCGAAGGCTACACCTTC.

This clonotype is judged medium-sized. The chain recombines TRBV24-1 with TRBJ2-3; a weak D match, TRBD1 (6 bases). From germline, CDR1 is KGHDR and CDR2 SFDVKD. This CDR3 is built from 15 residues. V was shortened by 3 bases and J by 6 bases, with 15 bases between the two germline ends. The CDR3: CATSDNRGTRDTQYF. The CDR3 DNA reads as TGTGCCACCAGTGATAATAGGGGGACGAGGGATACGCAGTATTTT.

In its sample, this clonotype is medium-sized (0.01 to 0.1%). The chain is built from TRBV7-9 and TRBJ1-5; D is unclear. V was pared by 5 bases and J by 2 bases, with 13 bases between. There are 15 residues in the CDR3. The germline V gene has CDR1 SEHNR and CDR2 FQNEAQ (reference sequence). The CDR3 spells CASSPPGTGNQPQHF. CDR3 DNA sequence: TGTGCCAGCAGCCCCCCAGGAACGGGCAATCAGCCCCAGCATTTT.

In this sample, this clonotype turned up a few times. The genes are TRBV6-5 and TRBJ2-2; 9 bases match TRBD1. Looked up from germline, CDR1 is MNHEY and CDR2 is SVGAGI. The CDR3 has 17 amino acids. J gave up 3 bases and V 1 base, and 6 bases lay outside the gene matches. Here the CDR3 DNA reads TGTGCCAGCAGTTACTTTCCGGACAGGGGAGACACCGGGGAGCTGTTTTTT. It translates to CASSYFPDRGDTGELFF.

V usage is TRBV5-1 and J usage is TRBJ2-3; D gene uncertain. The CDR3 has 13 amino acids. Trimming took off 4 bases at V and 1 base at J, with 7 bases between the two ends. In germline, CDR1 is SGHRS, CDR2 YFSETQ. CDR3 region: CASSIRGTDTQYF. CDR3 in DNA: TGCGCCAGCAGCATCCGAGGCACAGATACGCAGTATTTT.

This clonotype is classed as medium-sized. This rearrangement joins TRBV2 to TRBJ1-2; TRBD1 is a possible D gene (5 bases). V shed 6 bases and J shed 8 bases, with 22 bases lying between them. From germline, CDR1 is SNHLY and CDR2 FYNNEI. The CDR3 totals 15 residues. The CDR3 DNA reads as TGTGCCAGCAGGGGAATTGGTGGGACCTTGGGAGGCTACACCTTC. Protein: CASRGIGGTLGGYTF.

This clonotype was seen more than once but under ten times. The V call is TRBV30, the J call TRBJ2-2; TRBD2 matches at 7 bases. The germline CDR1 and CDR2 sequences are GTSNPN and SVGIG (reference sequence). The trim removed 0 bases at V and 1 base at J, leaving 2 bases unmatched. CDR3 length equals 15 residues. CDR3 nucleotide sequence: TGTGCCTGGAGTGTTCCTAGCGGGAACACCGGGGAGCTGTTTTTT. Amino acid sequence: CAWSVPSGNTGELFF.

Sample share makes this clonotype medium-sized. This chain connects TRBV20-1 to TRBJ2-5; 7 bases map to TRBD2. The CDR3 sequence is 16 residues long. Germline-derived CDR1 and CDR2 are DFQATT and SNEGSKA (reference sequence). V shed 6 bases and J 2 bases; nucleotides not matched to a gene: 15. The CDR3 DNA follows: TGCAGTGCCTTTCCCCCTAGAGGGACTAAACAAGAGACCCAGTACTTC. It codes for CSAFPPRGTKQETQYF.

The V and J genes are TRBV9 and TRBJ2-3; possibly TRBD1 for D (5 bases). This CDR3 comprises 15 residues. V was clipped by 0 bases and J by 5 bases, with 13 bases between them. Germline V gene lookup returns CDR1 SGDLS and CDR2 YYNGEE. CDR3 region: CASSVDTDRGDTQYF. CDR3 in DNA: TGTGCCAGCAGCGTAGACACAGACAGAGGAGATACGCAGTATTTT.

This CDR3 is CAWRVSGNTIYF. The CDR3 nucleotides read TGTGCCTGGAGGGTTTCTGGAAACACCATATATTTT. The rearrangement joins TRBV30 to TRBJ1-3; D remains ambiguous. The V gene's germline CDR1 is GTSNPN and CDR2 SVGIG (reference sequence). V was clipped by 3 bases and J by 1 base, with 4 bases between them. This CDR3 region has 12 residues.

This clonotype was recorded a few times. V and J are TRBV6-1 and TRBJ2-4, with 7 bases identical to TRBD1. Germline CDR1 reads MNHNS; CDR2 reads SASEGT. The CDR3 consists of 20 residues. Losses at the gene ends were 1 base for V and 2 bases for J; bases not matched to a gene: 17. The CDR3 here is CASSEVPRIQGKSSKNIQYF. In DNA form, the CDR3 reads TGTGCCAGCAGTGAAGTTCCGAGGATACAGGGGAAGTCTTCCAAAAACATTCAGTACTTC.

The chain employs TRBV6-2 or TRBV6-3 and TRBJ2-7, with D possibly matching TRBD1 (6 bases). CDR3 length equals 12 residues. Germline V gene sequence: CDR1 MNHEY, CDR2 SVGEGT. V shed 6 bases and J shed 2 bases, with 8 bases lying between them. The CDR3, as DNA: TGTGCCAGCAGGGACAGTCCCTACGAGCAGTACTTC. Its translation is CASRDSPYEQYF.

CDR3 nucleotides: TGTGCCAGCAGTTTGGCAGGGGGAAACACCATATATTTT. Translating gives CASSLAGGNTIYF. This chain uses TRBV12-3 or TRBV12-4 with TRBJ1-3; possible D gene TRBD1, 5 bases. Trimming removed 3 bases at V and 4 bases at J, with 7 bases between. The CDR3 runs to 13 residues.

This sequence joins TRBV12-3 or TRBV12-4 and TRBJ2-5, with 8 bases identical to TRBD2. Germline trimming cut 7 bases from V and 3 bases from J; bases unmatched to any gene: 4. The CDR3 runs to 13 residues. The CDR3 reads CASTPGLEETQYF. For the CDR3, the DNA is TGTGCCAGCACTCCGGGACTAGAAGAGACCCAGTACTTC.

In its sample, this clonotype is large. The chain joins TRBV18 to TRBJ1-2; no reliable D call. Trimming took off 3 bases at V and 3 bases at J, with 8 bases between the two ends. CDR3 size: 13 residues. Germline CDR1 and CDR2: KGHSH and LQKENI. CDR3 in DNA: TGTGCCAGCTCACCTGGCTCGGACTATGGCTACACCTTC. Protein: CASSPGSDYGYTF.

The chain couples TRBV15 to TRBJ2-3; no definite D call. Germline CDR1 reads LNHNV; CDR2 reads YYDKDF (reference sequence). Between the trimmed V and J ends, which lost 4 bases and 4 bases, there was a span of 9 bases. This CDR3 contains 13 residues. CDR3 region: CATSNKAPDTQYF. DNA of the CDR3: TGTGCCACCAGCAACAAAGCGCCAGATACGCAGTATTTT.

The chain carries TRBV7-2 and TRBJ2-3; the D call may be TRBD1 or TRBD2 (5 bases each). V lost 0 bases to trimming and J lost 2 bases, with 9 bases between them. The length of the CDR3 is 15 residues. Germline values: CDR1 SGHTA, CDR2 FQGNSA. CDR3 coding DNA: TGTGCCAGCAGCTTAGCGTCGGGGCCCACAGATACGCAGTATTTT. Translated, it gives CASSLASGPTDTQYF.

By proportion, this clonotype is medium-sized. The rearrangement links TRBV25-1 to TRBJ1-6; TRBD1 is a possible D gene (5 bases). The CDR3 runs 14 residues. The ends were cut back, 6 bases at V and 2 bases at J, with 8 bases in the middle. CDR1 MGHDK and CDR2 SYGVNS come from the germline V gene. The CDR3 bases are TGTGCCAGCAGAGGGGAGACCTATAATTCACCCCTCCACTTT. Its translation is CASRGETYNSPLHF.

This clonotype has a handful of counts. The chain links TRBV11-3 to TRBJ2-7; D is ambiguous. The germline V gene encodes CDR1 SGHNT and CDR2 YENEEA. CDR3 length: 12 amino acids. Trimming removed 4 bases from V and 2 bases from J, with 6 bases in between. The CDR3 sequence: CASSSAPYEQYF. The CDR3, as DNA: TGTGCCAGCAGCTCGGCGCCCTACGAGCAGTACTTC. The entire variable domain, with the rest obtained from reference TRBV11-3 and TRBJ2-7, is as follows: EAGVVQSPRYKIIEKKQPVAFWCNPISGHNTLYWYLQNLGQGPELLIRYENEEAVDDSQLPKDRFSAERLKGVDSTLKIQPAELGDSAVYLCASSSAPYEQYFGPGTRLTVT.

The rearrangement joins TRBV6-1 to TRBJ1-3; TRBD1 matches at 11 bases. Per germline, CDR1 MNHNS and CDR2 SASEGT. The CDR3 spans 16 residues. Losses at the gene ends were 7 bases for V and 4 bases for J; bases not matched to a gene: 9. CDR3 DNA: TGTGCCAGCACGACCGTCGGACAGGGGGCAGGAAACACCATATATTTT. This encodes CASTTVGQGAGNTIYF.